The 10 T cell receptor beta chains below come from one sample, sequenced in a study of blood T cell repertoires in COVID-19. Sequencing was performed with immunoSEQ multiplex PCR; in TCRdb, only in-frame clones are kept and a portion is missing. The data hold approximately 470,000 clones, with roughly 88% observed a single time. The sample comprised peripheral blood. The source of these receptors is a human donor in a cohort sampled during active COVID-19.

The chain links TRBV6-6 to TRBJ2-7, with 8 nucleotides matching TRBD1. Germline loops: CDR1 MNHNY, CDR2 SVGAGI (reference sequence). V trimming: 6 bases; J trimming: 6 bases; junction bases outside the gene matches: 10. This CDR3 spans 14 amino acids. As DNA, the CDR3 is TGTGCCAGCAGCCAAGGGACAGGTCTCCTCGAGCAGTACTTC. Translating it yields CASSQGTGLLEQYF.

This rearrangement joins TRBV10-3 to TRBJ1-2; D gene uncertain. Germline values: CDR1 ENHRY, CDR2 SYGVKD. This CDR3 spans 13 amino acids. Trimming took off 6 bases at V and 1 base at J, with 9 bases between the two ends. CDR3 loop: CAISRVINYGYTF. CDR3 bases: TGTGCCATCAGCCGGGTAATTAACTATGGCTACACCTTC.

V usage is TRBV10-1 and J usage is TRBJ2-7, with TRBD2 matching 10 bases. With 7 bases clipped from V and 6 bases from J, the junction kept 9 bases outside the gene matches. This CDR3 has 14 residues. CDR1 and CDR2 from the germline V gene are WNHNN and SYGVQD (reference sequence). Here the CDR3 DNA reads TGCGCCAGCAAGCCGAGGCTAGCGGGAGTCGAGCAGTACTTC. Translation: CASKPRLAGVEQYF.

The chain recombines TRBV3-1 (or the pseudogene TRBV3-2) with TRBJ1-2; D gene ambiguous. This CDR3 is 12 amino acids long. The V and J ends lost 3 bases and 6 bases respectively, with 8 bases between them. Germline lookup yields CDR1 LGHDT and CDR2 YNNKEL (reference sequence). The CDR3 DNA follows: TGTGCCAGCAGCCATGAACTCAATGGCTACACCTTC. Protein product: CASSHELNGYTF.

Notes on this clone: The same CDR3 also results from other DNA sequences found in this sample. This chain joins TRBV7-2 and TRBJ1-3; possible D gene TRBD1, 5 bases. CDR3 length equals 14 residues. The germline V gene has CDR1 SGHTA and CDR2 FQGNSA. V was shortened by 3 bases and J by 2 bases, with 8 bases between the two germline ends. The CDR3: CASSFREAGNTIYF. CDR3 in DNA: TGTGCCAGCAGCTTCAGGGAGGCTGGAAACACCATATATTTT.

The chain recombines TRBV7-2 with TRBJ2-7, with a tentative D call TRBD2 (5 bases). Germline lookup yields CDR1 SGHTA and CDR2 FQGNSA. There are 13 residues in the CDR3. Trimming took off 3 bases at V and 4 bases at J, with 10 bases between the two ends. CDR3 loop: CASSFSVKYEQYF. CDR3 DNA: TGTGCCAGCAGCTTTAGCGTGAAATACGAGCAGTACTTC. Full variable domain (rest looked up from reference TRBV7-2 and TRBJ2-7): GAGVSQSPSNKVTEKGKDVELRCDPISGHTALYWYRQSLGQGLEFLIYFQGNSAPDKSGLPSDRFSAERTGGSVSTLTIQRTQQEDSAVYLCASSFSVKYEQYFGPGTRLTVT.

This clone was observed a handful of times. The genes are TRBV10-3 and TRBJ2-2, with TRBD2 identical over 8 bases. This CDR3 is 14 amino acids long. V shed 8 bases, J shed 5 bases, and the junction held 7 bases outside the gene matches. Germline V CDR1 and CDR2: ENHRY, SYGVKD. In DNA, the CDR3 is TGTGCCATCGGTCCAGCGGGAGAGACCGGGGAGCTGTTTTTT. Translating it yields CAIGPAGETGELFF.

The chain couples TRBV5-4 to TRBJ2-7; D possibly corresponds to TRBD1 (6 bases). The CDR3 is made up of 13 amino acids. Trimming took off 4 bases at V and 2 bases at J, with 10 bases between the two ends. Germline CDR1 SGHNT, CDR2 YYREEE (reference sequence). The CDR3 sequence is CASSRRGTYEQYF. CDR3 sequence (DNA): TGTGCCAGCAGCCGAAGGGGGACCTACGAGCAGTACTTC.

The chain has TRBV30 and TRBJ1-4; 9 bases fit TRBD1. This CDR3 has 12 residues. V trimming: 5 bases; J trimming: 6 bases; junction bases outside the gene matches: 1. Looked up from germline, CDR1 is GTSNPN and CDR2 is SVGIG (reference sequence). This CDR3 reads CAWRTGDEKLFF. For the CDR3, the DNA is TGTGCCTGGCGGACAGGGGATGAAAAACTGTTTTTT.

The chain employs TRBV6-1 and TRBJ1-2, with a possible D match to TRBD1 (5 bases). Germline V gene lookup returns CDR1 MNHNS and CDR2 SASEGT. The CDR3 extends over 12 amino acids. Trimming shortened V by 2 bases and J by 5 bases, and 6 bases separated the two germline ends. The CDR3 sequence: CASSERGYGYTF. The CDR3 DNA is TGTGCCAGCAGTGAAAGGGGTTATGGCTACACCTTC.